The clone carrying this T cell receptor (beta chain) appeared a single time. The data derive from a study of beta chain features in type 1 diabetes. Germline V gives CDR1 MGHDK, CDR2 SYGVNS. Germline trimming cut 4 bases from V and 5 bases from J; bases unmatched to any gene: 7. The length of the CDR3 is 14 residues. Reverse transcription of all isolated RNA meant that expressed TCRB transcripts were sequenced. The protocol was immunoSEQ multiplex PCR, while the TCRdb copy is restricted to in-frame clones and leaves out a portion. The table includes almost 350,000 clones, about 20% detected once. The chain couples TRBV25-1 to TRBJ1-1; TRBD1 matches at 7 bases. The sequenced sample consisted of naive CD4+ T cells from blood. The receptor was isolated from a woman aged 18-35 years in good health. CDR3 nucleotide sequence: TGTGCCAGCAGTGTACGACAGGGAGGTACTGAAGCTTTCTTT. It yields the protein CASSVRQGGTEAFF. Full variable domain (rest looked up from reference TRBV25-1 and TRBJ1-1): EADIYQTPRYLVIGTGKKITLECSQTMGHDKMYWYQQDPGMELHLIHYSYGVNSTEKGDLSSESTVSRIRTEHFPLTLESARPSHTSQYLCASSVRQGGTEAFFGQGTRLTVV.